Each of the 5 T cell receptor beta chains below was sequenced from the same sample in a study of T cell repertoires in cytomegalovirus infection. TCRdb recomputed calls from the reads with MiXCR, one row per CDR3 protein. The sample shows fewer than 550,000 distinct CDR3 sequences, about 10% of them seen only once. The sequenced sample consisted of PBMCs. The source of these receptors is a human donor in good health (CMV status not recorded). Some clones in this sample may be carry-over from other donors' samples.

This clonotype has at least ten counts. V and J are TRBV10-3 and TRBJ2-5, with 13 bases matching TRBD2. The CDR3 is made up of 17 amino acids. CDR1 and CDR2 (germline): ENHRY, SYGVKD. Trimming removed 3 bases from V and 4 bases from J; junction bases left unmatched: 8. This CDR3 reads CAISERTSGSPGETQYF. The CDR3 DNA is TGTGCCATCAGTGAACGGACTAGCGGGAGCCCAGGAGAGACCCAGTACTTC.

This chain links TRBV2 with TRBJ1-1; D uncertain. This CDR3 is built from 12 residues. V gave up 7 bases and J gave up 11 bases, with 17 bases separating them. CDR1 SNHLY and CDR2 FYNNEI come from the germline V gene. CDR3 region: CASTAGGIGAFF. In nucleotides, the CDR3 is TGTGCCAGCACCGCGGGAGGTATAGGGGCTTTCTTT.

This clonotype showed up many times. The chain carries TRBV9 and TRBJ2-7; 9 nucleotides align to TRBD2. The CDR3 runs to 16 residues. Germline V gene data show CDR1 as SGDLS and CDR2 as YYNGEE. V lost 4 bases, J lost 2 bases, and 10 bases stayed unmatched. CDR3 region: CASSPHSTSGTYEQYF. CDR3 sequence (DNA): TGTGCCAGCAGCCCACACTCGACTAGCGGAACCTACGAGCAGTACTTC.

This clonotype has ten or more counts. This chain links TRBV7-2 with TRBJ2-1; 10 nucleotides match TRBD2. The CDR3 covers 17 residues. Looked up from germline, CDR1 is SGHTA and CDR2 is FQGNSA. After removal of 5 bases from V and 4 bases from J, the junction contained 11 bases not matched to a gene. CDR3 sequence: CASSATSGWGPYNEQFF. In DNA form, the CDR3 reads TGTGCCAGCAGCGCGACTAGCGGGTGGGGACCGTACAATGAGCAGTTCTTC.

Ten or more counts support this clonotype. V usage is TRBV7-8 and J usage is TRBJ2-3, with unresolved D. Trimming stripped 5 bases from V and 0 bases from J, with 6 bases between. The CDR3 spans 13 residues. Germline V gene lookup returns CDR1 SGHVS and CDR2 FQNEAQ. This chain's CDR3 is CASSPYSTDTQYF. For the CDR3, the DNA is TGTGCCAGCAGCCCGTACAGCACAGATACGCAGTATTTT.